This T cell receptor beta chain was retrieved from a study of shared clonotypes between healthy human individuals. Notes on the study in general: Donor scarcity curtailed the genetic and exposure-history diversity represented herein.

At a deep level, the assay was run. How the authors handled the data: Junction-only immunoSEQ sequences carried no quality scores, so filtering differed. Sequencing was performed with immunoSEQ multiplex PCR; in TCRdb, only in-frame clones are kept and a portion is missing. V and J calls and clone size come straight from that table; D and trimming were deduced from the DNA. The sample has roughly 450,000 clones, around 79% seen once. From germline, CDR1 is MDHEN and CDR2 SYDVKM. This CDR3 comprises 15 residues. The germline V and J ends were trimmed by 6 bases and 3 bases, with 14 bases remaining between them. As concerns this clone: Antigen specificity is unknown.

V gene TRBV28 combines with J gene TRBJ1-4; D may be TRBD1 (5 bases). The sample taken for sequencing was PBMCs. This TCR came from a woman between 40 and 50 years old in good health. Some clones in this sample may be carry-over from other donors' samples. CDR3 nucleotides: TGTGCCAGCAGGGGGGACGGTGCTGCTAATGAAAAACTGTTTTTT. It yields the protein CASRGDGAANEKLFF. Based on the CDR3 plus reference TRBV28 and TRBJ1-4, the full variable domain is DVKVTQSSRYLVKRTGEKVFLECVQDMDHENMFWYRQDPGLGLRLIYFSYDVKMKEKGDIPEGYSVSREKKERFSLILESASTNQTSMYLCASRGDGAANEKLFFGSGTQLSVL.